This T cell receptor beta chain was retrieved from a study of blood T cell repertoires in COVID-19. Study as a whole: COVID-19 samples, acute and convalescent, were from the United States, Italy and Spain. The analysed material was cDNA or gDNA that came from T cells, B-cell-depleted T cells, or PBMCs.

Cohorts were assigned according to the clinical history that participants reported. The method was immunoSEQ multiplex PCR; TCRdb's version includes in-frame clones alone and lacks a portion of them. The repertoire consists of 380,000 or so clones, with around 89% occurring once and the leading ten covering 0.95% to 1%. V lost 6 bases to trimming and J lost 4 bases; unmatched junction nucleotides: 5. This CDR3 contains 14 residues. The germline V gene encodes CDR1 MDHEN and CDR2 SYDVKM. The V call is TRBV28, the J call TRBJ1-4; the match to TRBD1 covers 7 bases. The specimen was PBMCs or T cells enriched from blood (not recorded which). The receptor's source is a woman aged 25 to 39 with acute COVID-19. CDR3: CASSLTGDNEKLFF. CDR3 coding DNA: TGTGCCAGCAGCCTTACAGGGGATAATGAAAAACTGTTTTTT.